What follows is one T cell receptor (beta chain) and its context. The assay was immunoSEQ multiplex PCR, and TCRdb's table has in-frame clones only and misses some. This sample has 250,000 to 350,000 clones; approximately 84% occur once, and the top ten carry more than 1.4%. This sample stems from a study of blood T cell repertoires in COVID-19. The wider study: Sites across the United States, Italy and Spain contributed samples from acute and convalescent COVID-19. Sources were T cells, B-cell-depleted T cells, or PBMCs; the material itself was cDNA or gDNA.

This TCR came from a human donor with COVID-19, enrolled during active disease. The donor label of this sample is uncertain. Sequences were obtained from peripheral blood.

The CDR3 nucleotides read TGTGCCAGCACCCTAGGGGGGGGGCCCCTCACTGAAGCTTTCTTT. The encoded protein is CASTLGGGPLTEAFF. This sequence joins TRBV28 and TRBJ1-1, with a weak D call TRBD1 (6 bases). V was pared by 7 bases and J by 4 bases, with 19 bases between. CDR3 length equals 15 residues. Germline CDR1 is MDHEN and CDR2 is SYDVKM. Based on the CDR3 plus reference TRBV28 and TRBJ1-1, the full variable domain is DVKVTQSSRYLVKRTGEKVFLECVQDMDHENMFWYRQDPGLGLRLIYFSYDVKMKEKGDIPEGYSVSREKKERFSLILESASTNQTSMYLCASTLGGGPLTEAFFGQGTRLTVV.